The text below deals with one T cell receptor (beta chain). Its cognate antigen is unknown. These data come from a study of shared clonotypes between healthy human individuals. General observations from the study: The study found lower generation probabilities in non-shared clonotypes than in those shared by all four donors.

After removal of 3 bases from V and 2 bases from J, the junction contained 5 bases not matched to a gene. The CDR3 totals 16 residues. Germline loops: CDR1 MNHEY, CDR2 SMNVEV (reference sequence). Several immunoSEQ plates held equal portions of the genomic DNA taken from each subset. The repertoire was sequenced with immunoSEQ multiplex PCR; TCRdb's copy has only in-frame clones and lacks some. The sample lists millions of clones; approximately 90% were seen once. The rearrangement links TRBV27 to TRBJ2-5; 11 bases agree with TRBD2. The sequence was collected from a young man in good health. Sequenced input: naive CD4+ T cells sorted from blood. Noted subset: CD45RA+ positively selected. CDR3 nucleotide sequence: TGTGCCAGCAGTTTTGCGTCTAGCGGGGGGCAAGAGACCCAGTACTTC. Its protein is CASSFASSGGQETQYF.